The 11 T cell receptor beta chains listed next were all sequenced from one sample in a study of blood T cells in healthy people across ages. Alongside a J-beta primer mix, a sample-barcoded 5' primer served in a second PCR lasting roughly 7 to 12 cycles. One entry per CDR3 protein, called by TCRdb with MiXCR from the 5' RACE reads. This sample has hundreds of thousands of distinct CDR3 sequences, with around 48% found just once. What was sequenced was blood. These receptors all come from a woman aged 55-70 years in good health.

J is TRBJ2-7 and V is TRBV10-3; D may be TRBD2 (6 bases). With 8 bases removed from V and 7 bases from J, the gap between germline ends came to 18 bases. The germline gives CDR1 ENHRY, CDR2 SYGVKD. The CDR3 sequence is 13 residues long. CDR3 DNA: TGTGCCATCCGAGGGGAGGCCCTCAGGGAGCAGTACTTC. Translating gives CAIRGEALREQYF.

The V and J genes are TRBV6-2 or TRBV6-3 and TRBJ1-1; TRBD1 matches at 8 bases. The V segment lost 4 bases and the J segment 0 bases; nucleotides outside the gene matches: 7. Germline V lookup: CDR1 MNHEY, CDR2 SVGEGT. CDR3 length: 16 residues. In nucleotides, the CDR3 is TGTGCCAGCAGTTCAGGACAGGGCTCTCTGAACACTGAAGCTTTCTTT. This encodes CASSSGQGSLNTEAFF.

This clonotype was found a few times. The rearrangement links TRBV4-2 to TRBJ2-1; maybe TRBD2 (6 bases). Trimming took 4 bases from V and 0 from J, leaving 10 bases between them. Germline CDR1 is LGHNA and CDR2 is YNFKEQ. CDR3 length equals 15 residues. CDR3 coding DNA: TGTGCCAGCAGCCGGGGGGTCATCTCCTACAATGAGCAGTTCTTC. Protein sequence: CASSRGVISYNEQFF.

This chain links TRBV24-1 with TRBJ2-1; 7 positions match TRBD2. The end of the DNA aligns better with TRBJ2-7, so the J call may be wrong. Germline V gene lookup returns CDR1 KGHDR and CDR2 SFDVKD. The CDR3 contains 15 residues. The CDR3 is CATSDLREGYNEQYF. In DNA form, the CDR3 reads TGTGCCACCAGTGATTTGAGGGAGGGATACAATGAGCAGTACTTC.

This clonotype was observed a few times. The chain uses TRBV5-4 and TRBJ2-3; 7 positions match TRBD2. Trimming took 4 bases from V and 0 from J; bases not matched to a gene: 2. CDR3 size: 14 residues. Germline values: CDR1 SGHNT, CDR2 YYREEE (reference sequence). CDR3 sequence reads: CASSISGSTDTQYF. The CDR3 DNA is TGTGCCAGCAGCATTAGCGGGAGCACAGATACGCAGTATTTT. The entire variable domain, with the rest obtained from reference TRBV5-4 and TRBJ2-3, is as follows: ETGVTQSPTHLIKTRGQQVTLRCSSQSGHNTVSWYQQALGQGPQFIFQYYREEENGRGNFPPRFSGLQFPNYSSELNVNALELDDSALYLCASSISGSTDTQYFGPGTRLTVL.

J is TRBJ2-1 and V is TRBV18; no firm D call. Deletions cut 8 bases from V and 5 bases from J, with 13 bases between. The germline V gene has CDR1 KGHSH and CDR2 LQKENI. CDR3 size: 13 residues. The CDR3 loop reads CASSPSRDNEQFF. The CDR3 coding sequence is TGTGCCAGCAGCCCCTCTAGGGACAATGAGCAGTTCTTC.

A few counts support this clonotype. The V and J genes are TRBV7-9 and TRBJ2-3, with a tentative D call TRBD2 (6 bases). V lost 3 bases, J lost 3 bases, and 13 bases lay in between. CDR1 is SEHNR, CDR2 FQNEAQ, per germline (reference sequence). This CDR3 has 15 amino acids. The CDR3 nucleotides read TGTGCCAGCAGCTTCGGGGGAATCGGAACAGATACGCAGTATTTT. This encodes CASSFGGIGTDTQYF.

The chain links TRBV18 to TRBJ2-1; no reliable D call. Near its end, the DNA agrees better with TRBJ2-7, so the J call may be wrong. The germline CDR1 and CDR2 sequences are KGHSH and LQKENI. This CDR3 spans 14 amino acids. CDR3 DNA sequence: TGTGCCAGCTCACCACTCAGGTCTCTCAATGAGCAGTACTTC. It encodes CASSPLRSLNEQYF.

A remark on this clonotype: Germline and junction disagree at one end, which may indicate a read error. This chain uses TRBV29-1 with TRBJ2-1; D may be TRBD1 or TRBD2 (6 bases each). Per the germline V gene, CDR1 is SQVTM and CDR2 is ANQGSEA. The CDR3 has 14 residues. The CDR3 sequence: CNVGGRAAYNEQFF. The CDR3 DNA sequence: TGCAACGTTGGGGGGCGGGCAGCCTACAATGAGCAGTTCTTC.

This clonotype was picked up a small number of times. The chain links TRBV18 to TRBJ1-5; 8 bases agree with TRBD1. Germline loops: CDR1 KGHSH, CDR2 LQKENI. V gave up 3 bases and J gave up 2 bases; unmatched junction bases: 3. The length of the CDR3 is 15 residues. The CDR3 reads CASSPLTGGNQPQHF. DNA for the CDR3: TGTGCCAGCTCACCCTTGACAGGGGGCAATCAGCCCCAGCATTTT.

The chain recombines TRBV7-2 with TRBJ2-2; 7 bases line up with TRBD2. From germline, CDR1 is SGHTA and CDR2 FQGNSA. Trimming at V came to 5 bases and at J to 6 bases, leaving 9 bases not matched to a gene. There are 15 residues in the CDR3. CDR3: CASSPRTRSPGELFF. The CDR3 nucleotides read TGTGCCAGCAGCCCTAGGACTAGAAGCCCCGGGGAGCTGTTTTTT.